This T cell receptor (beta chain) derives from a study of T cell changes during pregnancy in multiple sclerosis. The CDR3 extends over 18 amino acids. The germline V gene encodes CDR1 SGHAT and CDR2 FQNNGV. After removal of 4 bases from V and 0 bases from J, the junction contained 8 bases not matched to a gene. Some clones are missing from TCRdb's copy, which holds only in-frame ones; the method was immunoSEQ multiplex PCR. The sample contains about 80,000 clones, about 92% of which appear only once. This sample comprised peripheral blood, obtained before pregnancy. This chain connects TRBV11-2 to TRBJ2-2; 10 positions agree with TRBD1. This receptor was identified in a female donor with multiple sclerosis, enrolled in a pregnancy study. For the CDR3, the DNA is TGTGCCAGCAGCTCCCGGGACAGGGGACTAGCGAACACCGGGGAGCTGTTTTTT. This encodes CASSSRDRGLANTGELFF.